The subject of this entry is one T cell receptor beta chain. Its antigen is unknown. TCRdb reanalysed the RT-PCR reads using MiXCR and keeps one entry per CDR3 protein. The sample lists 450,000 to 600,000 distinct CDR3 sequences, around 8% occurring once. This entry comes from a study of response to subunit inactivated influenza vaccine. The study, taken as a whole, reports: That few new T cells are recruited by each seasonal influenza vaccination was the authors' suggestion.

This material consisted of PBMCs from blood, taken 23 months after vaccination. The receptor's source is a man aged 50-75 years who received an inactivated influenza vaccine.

CDR3 amino acids: CASSLDRAGIYNEQFF. The CDR3 DNA is TGTGCCAGCAGCTTAGATAGAGCGGGGATCTACAATGAGCAGTTCTTC. This chain connects TRBV11-2 to TRBJ2-1, with 7 bases that match TRBD2. With 0 bases clipped from V and 3 bases from J, the junction kept 5 bases outside the gene matches. The CDR3 length is 16 residues. The germline gives CDR1 SGHAT, CDR2 FQNNGV.